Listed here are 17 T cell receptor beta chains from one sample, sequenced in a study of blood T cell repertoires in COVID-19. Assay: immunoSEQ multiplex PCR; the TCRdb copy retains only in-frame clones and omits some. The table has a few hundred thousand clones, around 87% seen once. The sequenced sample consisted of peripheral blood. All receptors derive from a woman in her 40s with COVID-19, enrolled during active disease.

The chain's CDR3 is CATLLDRDTDTQYF. CDR3 nucleotides: TGTGCCACCCTCCTGGACAGAGACACAGATACGCAGTATTTT. The rearrangement uses TRBV6-5 and TRBJ2-3; D is possibly TRBD1 (6 bases). Deletions cut 10 bases from V and 2 bases from J, with 16 bases between. Looked up from germline, CDR1 is MNHEY and CDR2 is SVGAGI. CDR3 size: 14 residues.

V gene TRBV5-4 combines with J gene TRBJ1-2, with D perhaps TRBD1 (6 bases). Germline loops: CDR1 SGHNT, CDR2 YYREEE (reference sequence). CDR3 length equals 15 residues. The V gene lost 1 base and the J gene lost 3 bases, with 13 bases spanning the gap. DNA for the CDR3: TGTGCCAGCAGCTTGCTGGGGGCGACCGACTATGGCTACACCTTC. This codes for CASSLLGATDYGYTF.

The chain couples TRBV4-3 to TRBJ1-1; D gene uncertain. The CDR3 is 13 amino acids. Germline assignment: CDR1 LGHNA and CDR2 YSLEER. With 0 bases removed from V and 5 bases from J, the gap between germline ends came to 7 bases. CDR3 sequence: CASSQDGETEAFF. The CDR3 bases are TGCGCCAGCAGCCAAGATGGGGAGACTGAAGCTTTCTTT.

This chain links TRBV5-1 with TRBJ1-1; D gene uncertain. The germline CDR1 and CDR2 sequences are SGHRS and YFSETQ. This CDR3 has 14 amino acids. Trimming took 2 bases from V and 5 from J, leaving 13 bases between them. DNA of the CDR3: TGCGCCAGCAGCTTAAAAACCTCGGGTACTGAAGCTTTCTTT. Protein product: CASSLKTSGTEAFF.

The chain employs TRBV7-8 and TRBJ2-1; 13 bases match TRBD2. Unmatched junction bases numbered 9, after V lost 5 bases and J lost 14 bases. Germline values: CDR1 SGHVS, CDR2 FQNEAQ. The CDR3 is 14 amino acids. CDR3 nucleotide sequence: TGTGCCAGCAGCCGACTAGCGGGGGGAGATAAGGAGTTCTTC. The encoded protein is CASSRLAGGDKEFF.

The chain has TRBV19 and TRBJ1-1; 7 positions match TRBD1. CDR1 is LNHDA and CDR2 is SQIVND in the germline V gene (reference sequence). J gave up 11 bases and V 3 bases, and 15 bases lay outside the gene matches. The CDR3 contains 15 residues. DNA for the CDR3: TGTGCCAGTAGTATTACCGGGACAGCAACTCCTGGGGCTTTCTTT. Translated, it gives CASSITGTATPGAFF.

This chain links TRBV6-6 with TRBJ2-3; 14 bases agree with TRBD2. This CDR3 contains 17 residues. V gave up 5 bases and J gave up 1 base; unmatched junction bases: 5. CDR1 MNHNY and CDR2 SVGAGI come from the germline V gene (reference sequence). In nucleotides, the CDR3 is TGTGCCAGCAGTCACGGGACTAGCGGGAGTGGCACAGATACGCAGTATTTT. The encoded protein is CASSHGTSGSGTDTQYF.

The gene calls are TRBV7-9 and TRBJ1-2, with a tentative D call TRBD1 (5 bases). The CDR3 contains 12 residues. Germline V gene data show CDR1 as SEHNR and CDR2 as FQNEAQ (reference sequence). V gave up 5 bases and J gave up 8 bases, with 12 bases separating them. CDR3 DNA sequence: TGTGCCAGCAGCCATCGGGACTTAGGCTACACCTTC. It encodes CASSHRDLGYTF. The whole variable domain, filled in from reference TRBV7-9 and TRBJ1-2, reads DTGVSQNPRHKITKRGQNVTFRCDPISEHNRLYWYRQTLGQGPEFLTYFQNEAQLEKSRLLSDRFSAERPKGSFSTLEIQRTEQGDSAMYLCASSHRDLGYTFGSGTRLTVV.

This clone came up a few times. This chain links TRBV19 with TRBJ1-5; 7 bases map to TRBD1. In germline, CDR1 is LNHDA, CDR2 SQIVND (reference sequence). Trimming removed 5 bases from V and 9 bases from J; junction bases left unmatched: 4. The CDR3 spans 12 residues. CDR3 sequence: CASSGTVRPQHF. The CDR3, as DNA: TGTGCCAGTAGTGGGACAGTTCGGCCCCAGCATTTT.

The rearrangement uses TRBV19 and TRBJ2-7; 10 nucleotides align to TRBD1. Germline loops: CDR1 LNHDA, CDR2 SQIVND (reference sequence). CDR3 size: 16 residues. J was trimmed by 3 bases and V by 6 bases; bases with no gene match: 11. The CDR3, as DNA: TGTGCCAGTAGACCTCGGGGGGGACAGGGGAGCTACGAGCAGTACTTC. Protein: CASRPRGGQGSYEQYF.

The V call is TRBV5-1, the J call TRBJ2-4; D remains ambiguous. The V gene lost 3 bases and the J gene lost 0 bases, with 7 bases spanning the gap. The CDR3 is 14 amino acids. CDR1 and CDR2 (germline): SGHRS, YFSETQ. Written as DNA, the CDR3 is TGCGCCAGCAGCTATGACAAAGCCAAAAACATTCAGTACTTC. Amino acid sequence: CASSYDKAKNIQYF.

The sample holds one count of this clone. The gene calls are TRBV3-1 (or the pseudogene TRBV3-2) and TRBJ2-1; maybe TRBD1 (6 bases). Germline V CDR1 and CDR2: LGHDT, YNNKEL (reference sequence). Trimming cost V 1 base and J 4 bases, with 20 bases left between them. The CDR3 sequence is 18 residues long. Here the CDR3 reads CASSQGRQVYGQYNEQFF. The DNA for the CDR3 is TGTGCCAGCAGCCAAGGGAGACAGGTCTACGGCCAGTACAATGAGCAGTTCTTC.

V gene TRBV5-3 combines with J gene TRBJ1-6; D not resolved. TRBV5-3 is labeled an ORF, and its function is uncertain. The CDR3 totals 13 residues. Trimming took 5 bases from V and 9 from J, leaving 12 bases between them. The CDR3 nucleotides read TGTGCCAGAAGTCTCAGTAGAGGTTCACCCCTCCACTTT. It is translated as CARSLSRGSPLHF.

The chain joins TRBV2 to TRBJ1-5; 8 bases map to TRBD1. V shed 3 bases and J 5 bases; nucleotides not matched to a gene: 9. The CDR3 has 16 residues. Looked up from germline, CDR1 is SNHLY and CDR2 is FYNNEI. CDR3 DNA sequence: TGTGCCAGCAGTGAGAGACAGGGGTTTAACGATCAGCCCCAGCATTTT. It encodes CASSERQGFNDQPQHF.

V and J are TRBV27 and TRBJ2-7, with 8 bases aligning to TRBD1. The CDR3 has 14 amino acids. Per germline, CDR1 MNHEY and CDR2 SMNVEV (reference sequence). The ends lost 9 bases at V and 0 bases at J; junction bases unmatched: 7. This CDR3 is CASSGTGASYEQYF. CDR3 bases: TGTGCCAGTTCCGGGACAGGAGCCTCCTACGAGCAGTACTTC.

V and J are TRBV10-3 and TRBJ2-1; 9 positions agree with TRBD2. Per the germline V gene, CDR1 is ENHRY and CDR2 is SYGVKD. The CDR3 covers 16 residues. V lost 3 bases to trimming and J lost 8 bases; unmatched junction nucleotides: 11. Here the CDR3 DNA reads TGTGCCATCAGTGAAGGGACTAGCCGTATTCGTGATGAGCAGTTCTTC. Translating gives CAISEGTSRIRDEQFF.

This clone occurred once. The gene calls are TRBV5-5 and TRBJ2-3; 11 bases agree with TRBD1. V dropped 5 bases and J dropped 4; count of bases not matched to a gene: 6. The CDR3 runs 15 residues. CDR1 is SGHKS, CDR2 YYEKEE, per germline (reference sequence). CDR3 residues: CASRYGQGASDTQYF. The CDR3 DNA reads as TGTGCCAGCAGATACGGACAGGGGGCATCAGATACGCAGTATTTT.